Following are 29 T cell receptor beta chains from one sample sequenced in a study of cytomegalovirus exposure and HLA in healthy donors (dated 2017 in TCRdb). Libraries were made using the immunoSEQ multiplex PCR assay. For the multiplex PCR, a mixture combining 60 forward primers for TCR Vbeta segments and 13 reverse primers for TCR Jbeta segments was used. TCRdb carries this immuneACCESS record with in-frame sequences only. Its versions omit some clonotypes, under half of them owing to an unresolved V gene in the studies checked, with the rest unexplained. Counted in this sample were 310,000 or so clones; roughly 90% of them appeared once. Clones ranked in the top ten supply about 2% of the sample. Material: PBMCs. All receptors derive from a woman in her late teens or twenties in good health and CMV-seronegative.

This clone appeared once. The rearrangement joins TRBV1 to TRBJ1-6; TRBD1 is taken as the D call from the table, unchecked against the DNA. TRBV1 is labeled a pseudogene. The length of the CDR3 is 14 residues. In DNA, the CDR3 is TGCACCAGCAGCCAAGACAGGGGAAATTCACCCCTCCACTTT. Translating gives CTSSQDRGNSPLHF.

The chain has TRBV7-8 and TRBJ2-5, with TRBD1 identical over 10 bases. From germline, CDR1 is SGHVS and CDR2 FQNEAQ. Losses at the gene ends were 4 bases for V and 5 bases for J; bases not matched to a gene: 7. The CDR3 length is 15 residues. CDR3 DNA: TGTGCCAGCAGCTCTGGGACAGGGGACGTTGAGACCCAGTACTTC. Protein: CASSSGTGDVETQYF. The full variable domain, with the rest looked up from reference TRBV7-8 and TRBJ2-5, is GAGVSQSPRYKVAKRGQDVALRCDPISGHVSLFWYQQALGQGPEFLTYFQNEAQLDKSGLPSDRFFAERPEGSVSTLKIQRTQQEDSAVYLCASSSGTGDVETQYFGPGTRLLVL.

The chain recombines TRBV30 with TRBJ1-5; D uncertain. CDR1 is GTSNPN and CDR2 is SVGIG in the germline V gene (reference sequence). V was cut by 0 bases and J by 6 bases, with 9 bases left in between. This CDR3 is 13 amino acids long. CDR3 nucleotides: TGTGCCTGGAGTGTAAGCGGTAGTCAGCCCCAGCATTTT. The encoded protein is CAWSVSGSQPQHF.

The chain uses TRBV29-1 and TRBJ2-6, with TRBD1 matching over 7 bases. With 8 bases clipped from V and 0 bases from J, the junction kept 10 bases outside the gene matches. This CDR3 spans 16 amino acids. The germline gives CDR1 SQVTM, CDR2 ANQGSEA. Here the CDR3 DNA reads TGCAGCATTAGGGACAGTGCAACCTCTGGGGCCAACGTCCTGACTTTC. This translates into CSIRDSATSGANVLTF.

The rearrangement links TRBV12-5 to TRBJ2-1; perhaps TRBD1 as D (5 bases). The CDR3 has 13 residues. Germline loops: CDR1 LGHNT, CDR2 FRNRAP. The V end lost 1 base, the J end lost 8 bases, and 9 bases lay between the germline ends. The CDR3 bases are TGTGCTAGTGGTTTGGCGTCAGGGTATGAGCAGTTCTTC. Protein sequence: CASGLASGYEQFF. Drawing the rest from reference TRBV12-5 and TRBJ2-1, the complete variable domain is DARVTQTPRHKVTEMGQEVTMRCQPILGHNTVFWYRQTMMQGLELLAYFRNRAPLDDSGMPKDRFSAEMPDATLATLKIQPSEPRDSAVYFCASGLASGYEQFFGPGTRLTVL.

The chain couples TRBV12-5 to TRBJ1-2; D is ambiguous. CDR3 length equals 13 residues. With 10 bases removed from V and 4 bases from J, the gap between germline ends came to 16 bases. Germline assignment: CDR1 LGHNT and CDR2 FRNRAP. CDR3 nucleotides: TGTGCTATAACACCGTGGGCTCCCTATGGCTACACCTTC. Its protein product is CAITPWAPYGYTF. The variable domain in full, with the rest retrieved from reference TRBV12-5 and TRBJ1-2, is DARVTQTPRHKVTEMGQEVTMRCQPILGHNTVFWYRQTMMQGLELLAYFRNRAPLDDSGMPKDRFSAEMPDATLATLKIQPSEPRDSAVYFCAITPWAPYGYTFGSGTRLTVV.

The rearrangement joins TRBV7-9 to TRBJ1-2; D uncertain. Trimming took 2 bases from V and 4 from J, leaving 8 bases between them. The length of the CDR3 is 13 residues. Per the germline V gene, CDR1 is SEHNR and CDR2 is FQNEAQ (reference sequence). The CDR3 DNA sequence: TGTGCCAGCAGCTTAATACGAGTCTATGGCTACACCTTC. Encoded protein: CASSLIRVYGYTF. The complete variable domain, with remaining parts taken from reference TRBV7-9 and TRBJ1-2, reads DTGVSQNPRHKITKRGQNVTFRCDPISEHNRLYWYRQTLGQGPEFLTYFQNEAQLEKSRLLSDRFSAERPKGSFSTLEIQRTEQGDSAMYLCASSLIRVYGYTFGSGTRLTVV.

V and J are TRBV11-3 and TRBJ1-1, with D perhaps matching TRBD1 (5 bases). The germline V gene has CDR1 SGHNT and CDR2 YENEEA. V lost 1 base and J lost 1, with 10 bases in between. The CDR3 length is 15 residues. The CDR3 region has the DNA TGTGCCAGCAGCTTAGGCGGGGCTGGGAACACTGAAGCTTTCTTT. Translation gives CASSLGGAGNTEAFF.

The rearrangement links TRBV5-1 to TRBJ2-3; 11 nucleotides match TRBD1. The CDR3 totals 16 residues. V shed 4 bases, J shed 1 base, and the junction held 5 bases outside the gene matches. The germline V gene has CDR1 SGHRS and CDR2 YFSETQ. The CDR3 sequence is CASSLLGQGGTDTQYF. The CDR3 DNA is TGCGCCAGCAGCCTGCTGGGACAGGGGGGCACAGATACGCAGTATTTT. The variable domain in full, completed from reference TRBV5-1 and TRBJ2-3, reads KAGVTQTPRYLIKTRGQQVTLSCSPISGHRSVSWYQQTPGQGLQFLFEYFSETQRNKGNFPGRFSGRQFSNSRSEMNVSTLELGDSALYLCASSLLGQGGTDTQYFGPGTRLTVL.

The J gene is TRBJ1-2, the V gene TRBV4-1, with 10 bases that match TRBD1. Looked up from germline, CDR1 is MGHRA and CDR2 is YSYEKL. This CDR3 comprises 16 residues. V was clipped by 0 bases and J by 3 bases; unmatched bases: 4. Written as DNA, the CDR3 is TGCGCCAGCAGCCAAGACGGGACAGGGGATTACTATGGCTACACCTTC. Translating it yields CASSQDGTGDYYGYTF.

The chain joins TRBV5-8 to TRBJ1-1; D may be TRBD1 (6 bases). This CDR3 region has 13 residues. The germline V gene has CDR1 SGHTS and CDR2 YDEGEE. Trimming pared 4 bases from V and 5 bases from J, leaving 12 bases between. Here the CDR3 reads CASSLQGGTEAFF. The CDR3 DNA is TGTGCCAGCAGCCTACAGGGAGGGACTGAAGCTTTCTTT.

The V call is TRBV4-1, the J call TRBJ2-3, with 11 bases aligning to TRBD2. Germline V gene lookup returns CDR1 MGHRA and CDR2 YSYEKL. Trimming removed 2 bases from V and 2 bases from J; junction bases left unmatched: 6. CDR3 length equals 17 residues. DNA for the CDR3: TGCGCCAGCAGCCAAAGGGGGGGACTAGCGGACACAGATACGCAGTATTTT. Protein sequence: CASSQRGGLADTDTQYF.

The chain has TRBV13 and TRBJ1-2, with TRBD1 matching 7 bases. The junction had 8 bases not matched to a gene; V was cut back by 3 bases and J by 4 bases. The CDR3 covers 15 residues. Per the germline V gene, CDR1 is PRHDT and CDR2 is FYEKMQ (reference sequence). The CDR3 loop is CASSLRGTETYGYTF. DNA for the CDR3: TGTGCCAGCAGCTTGAGGGGGACAGAGACCTATGGCTACACCTTC.

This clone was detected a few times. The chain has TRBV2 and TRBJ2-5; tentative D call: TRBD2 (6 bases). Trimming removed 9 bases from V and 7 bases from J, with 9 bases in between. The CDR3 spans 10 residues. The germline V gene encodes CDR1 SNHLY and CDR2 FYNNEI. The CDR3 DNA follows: TGTGCCAGGGAAGCGGGGACCCAGTACTTC. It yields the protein CAREAGTQYF.

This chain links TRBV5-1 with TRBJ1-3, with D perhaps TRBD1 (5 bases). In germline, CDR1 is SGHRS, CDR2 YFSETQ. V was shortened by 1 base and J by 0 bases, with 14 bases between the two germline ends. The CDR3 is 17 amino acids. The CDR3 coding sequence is TGCGCCAGCAGCTTGACGGGACTCTCGAGCTCTGGAAACACCATATATTTT. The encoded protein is CASSLTGLSSSGNTIYF.

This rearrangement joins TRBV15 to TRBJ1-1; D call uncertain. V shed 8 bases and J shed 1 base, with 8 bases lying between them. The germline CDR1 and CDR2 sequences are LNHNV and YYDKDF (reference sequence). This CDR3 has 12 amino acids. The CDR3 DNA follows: TGTGCCACCGGGAGGACGAACACTGAAGCTTTCTTT. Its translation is CATGRTNTEAFF.

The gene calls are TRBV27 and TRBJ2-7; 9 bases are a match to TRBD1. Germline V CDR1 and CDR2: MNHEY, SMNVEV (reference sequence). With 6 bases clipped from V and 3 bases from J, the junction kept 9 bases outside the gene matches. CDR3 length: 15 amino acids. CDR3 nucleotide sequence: TGTGCCAGCAGCTCGAACAGGGGGCACAGCTACGAGCAGTACTTC. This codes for CASSSNRGHSYEQYF.

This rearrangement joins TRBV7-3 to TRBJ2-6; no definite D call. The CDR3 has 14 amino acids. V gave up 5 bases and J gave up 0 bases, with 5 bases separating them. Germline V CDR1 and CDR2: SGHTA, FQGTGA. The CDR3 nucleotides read TGTGCCAGCAGCCCCAACTCTGGGGCCAACGTCCTGACTTTC. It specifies CASSPNSGANVLTF.

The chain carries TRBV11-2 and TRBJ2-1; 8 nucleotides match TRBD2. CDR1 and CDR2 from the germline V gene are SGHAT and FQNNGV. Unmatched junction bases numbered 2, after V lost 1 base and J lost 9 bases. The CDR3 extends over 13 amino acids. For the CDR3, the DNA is TGTGCCAGCAGCTTAGCGGGGGGGCGTGAGCAGTTCTTC. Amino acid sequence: CASSLAGGREQFF.

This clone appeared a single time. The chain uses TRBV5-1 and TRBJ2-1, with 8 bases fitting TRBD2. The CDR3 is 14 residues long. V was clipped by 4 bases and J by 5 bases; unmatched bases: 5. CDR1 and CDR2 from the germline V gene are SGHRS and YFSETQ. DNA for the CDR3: TGCGCCAGCAGCCCCCGGGGGGGCGACAATGAGCAGTTCTTC. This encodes CASSPRGGDNEQFF.

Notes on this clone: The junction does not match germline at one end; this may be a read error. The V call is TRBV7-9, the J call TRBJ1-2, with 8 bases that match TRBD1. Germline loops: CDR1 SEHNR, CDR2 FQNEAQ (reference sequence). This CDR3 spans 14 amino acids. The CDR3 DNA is TGTTCCAGCAGCATCGGACAGGGCGCACATGGCTACACCTTC. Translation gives CSSSIGQGAHGYTF.

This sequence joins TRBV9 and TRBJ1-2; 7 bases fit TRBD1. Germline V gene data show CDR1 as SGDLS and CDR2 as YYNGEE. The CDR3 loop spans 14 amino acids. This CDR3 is CAPPGRQGDYGYTF. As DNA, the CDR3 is TGTGCTCCCCCAGGTAGGCAGGGGGACTATGGCTACACCTTC.

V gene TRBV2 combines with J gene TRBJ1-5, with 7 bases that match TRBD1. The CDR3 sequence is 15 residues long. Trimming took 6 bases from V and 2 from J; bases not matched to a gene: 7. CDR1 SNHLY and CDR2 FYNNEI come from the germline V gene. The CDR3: CASRPQGIGNQPQHF. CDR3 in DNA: TGTGCCAGCAGGCCACAGGGGATCGGCAATCAGCCCCAGCATTTT.

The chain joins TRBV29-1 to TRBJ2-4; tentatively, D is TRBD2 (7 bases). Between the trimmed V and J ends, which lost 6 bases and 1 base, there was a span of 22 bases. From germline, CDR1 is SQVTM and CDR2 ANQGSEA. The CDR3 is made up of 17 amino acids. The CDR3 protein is CSVSPGGATRAKNIQYF. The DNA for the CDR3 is TGCAGCGTCTCCCCGGGGGGCGCTACTAGGGCCAAAAACATTCAGTACTTC. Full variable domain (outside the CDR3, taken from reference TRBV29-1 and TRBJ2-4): SAVISQKPSRDICQRGTSLTIQCQVDSQVTMMFWYRQQPGQSLTLIATANQGSEATYESGFVIDKFPISRPNLTFSTLTVSNMSPEDSSIYLCSVSPGGATRAKNIQYFGAGTRLSVL.

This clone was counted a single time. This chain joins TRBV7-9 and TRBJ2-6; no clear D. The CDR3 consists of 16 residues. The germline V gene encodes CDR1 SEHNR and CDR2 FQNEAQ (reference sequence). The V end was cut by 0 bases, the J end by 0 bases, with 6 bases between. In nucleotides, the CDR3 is TGTGCCAGCAGCTTAGCTGGCAACTCTGGGGCCAACGTCCTGACTTTC. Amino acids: CASSLAGNSGANVLTF.

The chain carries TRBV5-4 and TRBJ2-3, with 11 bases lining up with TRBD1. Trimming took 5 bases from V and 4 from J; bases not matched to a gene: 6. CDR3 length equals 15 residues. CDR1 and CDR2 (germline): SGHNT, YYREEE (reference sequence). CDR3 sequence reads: CASRTDRGRPDTQYF. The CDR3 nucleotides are TGTGCCAGCAGGACGGACAGGGGGCGCCCAGATACGCAGTATTTT.

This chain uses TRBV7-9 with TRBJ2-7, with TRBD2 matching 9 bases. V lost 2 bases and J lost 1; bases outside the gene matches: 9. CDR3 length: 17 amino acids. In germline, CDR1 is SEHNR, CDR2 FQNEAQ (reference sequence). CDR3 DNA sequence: TGTGCCAGCAGCTTATTGACTAGCGGATACAATTCCTACGAGCAGTACTTC. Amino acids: CASSLLTSGYNSYEQYF.

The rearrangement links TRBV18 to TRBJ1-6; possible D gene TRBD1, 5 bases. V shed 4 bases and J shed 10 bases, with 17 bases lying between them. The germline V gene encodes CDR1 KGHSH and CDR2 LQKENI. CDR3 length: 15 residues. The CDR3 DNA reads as TGTGCCAGCTCACTGAGTGGGGCGGAAGGGTCACCCCTCCACTTT. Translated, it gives CASSLSGAEGSPLHF.

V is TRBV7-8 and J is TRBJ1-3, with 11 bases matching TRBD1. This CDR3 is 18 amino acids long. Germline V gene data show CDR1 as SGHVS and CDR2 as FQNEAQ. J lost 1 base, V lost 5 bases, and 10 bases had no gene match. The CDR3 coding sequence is TGTGCCAGCAGCCCCCGGGACAGGGGGGTTTTATCTGGAAACACCATATATTTT. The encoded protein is CASSPRDRGVLSGNTIYF. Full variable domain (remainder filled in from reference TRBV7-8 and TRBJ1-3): GAGVSQSPRYKVAKRGQDVALRCDPISGHVSLFWYQQALGQGPEFLTYFQNEAQLDKSGLPSDRFFAERPEGSVSTLKIQRTQQEDSAVYLCASSPRDRGVLSGNTIYFGEGSWLTVV.